Shown below are 7 T cell receptor beta chains from a single sample sequenced in a study of T cells in Graves' hyperthyroidism and ophthalmopathy. The source material, RNA transcripts, was used to amplify TCR beta CDR3 regions. An initial round of RT-PCR targeting the TCR CDR3 relied on the HTBI primer set. MiXCR was run by TCRdb on the multiplex PCR reads, yielding one entry per CDR3 protein. The sample lists a few hundred thousand distinct CDR3 sequences, 13% to 15% occurring once. Sequenced sample: blood. Receptors originate from a middle-aged woman with Graves' hyperthyroidism that later progressed to Graves' ophthalmopathy.

V usage is TRBV12-3 or TRBV12-4 and J usage is TRBJ2-7; TRBD2 aligns across 9 bases. V gave up 8 bases and J gave up 6 bases; unmatched junction bases: 8. The CDR3 is 13 residues long. CDR3 residues: CASGGGLAGEQYF. In nucleotides, the CDR3 is TGTGCCAGCGGGGGGGGACTAGCTGGCGAGCAGTACTTC.

This clonotype was observed many times. This chain connects TRBV6-1 to TRBJ1-6; D is undetermined. Trimming shortened V by 6 bases and J by 6 bases, and 15 bases separated the two germline ends. Germline CDR1 and CDR2: MNHNS and SASEGT. The CDR3 spans 15 residues. In DNA, the CDR3 is TGTGCCAGCAGCTCCACGGAGGGTGGTAATTCACCCCTCCACTTT. Translation gives CASSSTEGGNSPLHF.

In its sample, this clonotype was seen many times. This chain links TRBV7-9 with TRBJ2-2; the D gene is possibly TRBD2 (6 bases). The germline V and J ends were trimmed by 5 bases and 1 base, with 20 bases remaining between them. From germline, CDR1 is SEHNR and CDR2 FQNEAQ (reference sequence). The CDR3 loop spans 18 amino acids. CDR3 residues: CASSPSTGVFRNTGELFF. The CDR3 DNA sequence: TGTGCCAGCAGCCCATCGACGGGGGTGTTTAGGAACACCGGGGAGCTGTTTTTT.

In its sample, this clonotype was seen many times. The CDR3 loop is CASSLVPFAGGPQNEQFF. The DNA for the CDR3 is TGCGCCAGCAGCTTGGTTCCCTTTGCGGGAGGGCCCCAGAATGAGCAGTTCTTC. This chain uses TRBV5-1 with TRBJ2-1; the match to TRBD2 covers 9 bases. Germline loops: CDR1 SGHRS, CDR2 YFSETQ. This CDR3 is built from 18 residues. The V gene end was trimmed by 0 bases and the J gene end by 7 bases; junction bases not matched to a gene: 14.

This clonotype was observed many times. This chain connects TRBV20-1 to TRBJ1-6, with D perhaps matching TRBD1 (5 bases). From germline, CDR1 is DFQATT and CDR2 SNEGSKA (reference sequence). The CDR3 is 14 amino acids. Trimming stripped 4 bases from V and 5 bases from J, with 12 bases between. The CDR3 DNA follows: TGCAGTGCTAAGTACGGGGGGGATAATTCACCCCTCCACTTT. Protein product: CSAKYGGDNSPLHF.

Ten or more counts support this clonotype. This CDR3 is CASSQEVLGPADTQYF. The CDR3 DNA follows: TGTGCCAGCAGCCAAGAGGTCCTGGGTCCGGCAGATACGCAGTATTTT. The gene calls are TRBV14 and TRBJ2-3; D not certain. Germline values: CDR1 SGHDN, CDR2 FVKESK. The CDR3 runs to 16 residues. Deletions cut 0 bases from V and 4 bases from J, with 14 bases between.

In this sample, this clonotype turned up a few times. In DNA form, the CDR3 reads TGTGCCAGCATCCCCGGGGGGACAGATACGCAGTATTTT. The encoded protein is CASIPGGTDTQYF. V gene TRBV6-1 combines with J gene TRBJ2-3; the match to TRBD2 covers 7 bases. The CDR3 contains 13 residues. The germline gives CDR1 MNHNS, CDR2 SASEGT. J lost 3 bases, V lost 7 bases, and 4 bases had no gene match.